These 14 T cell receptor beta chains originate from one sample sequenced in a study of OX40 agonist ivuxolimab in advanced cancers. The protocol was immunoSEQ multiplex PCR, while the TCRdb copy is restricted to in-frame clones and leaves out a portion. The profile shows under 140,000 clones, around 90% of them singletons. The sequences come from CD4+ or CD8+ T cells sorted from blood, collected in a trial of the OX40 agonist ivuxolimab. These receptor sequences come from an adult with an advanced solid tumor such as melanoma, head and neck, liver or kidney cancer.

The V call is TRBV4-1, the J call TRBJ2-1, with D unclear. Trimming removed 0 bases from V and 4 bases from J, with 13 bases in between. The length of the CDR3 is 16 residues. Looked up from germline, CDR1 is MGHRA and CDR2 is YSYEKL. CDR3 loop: CASSQEEAILYNEQFF. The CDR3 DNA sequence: TGCGCCAGCAGCCAAGAGGAAGCGATCTTGTACAATGAGCAGTTCTTC.

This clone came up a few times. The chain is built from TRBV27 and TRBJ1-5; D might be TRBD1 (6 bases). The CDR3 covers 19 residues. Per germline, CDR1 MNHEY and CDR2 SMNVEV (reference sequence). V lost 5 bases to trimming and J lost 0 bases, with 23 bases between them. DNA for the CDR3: TGTGCCAGCAGTAACGGGACAAATCCGCCAGGCCATAGCAATCAGCCCCAGCATTTT. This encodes CASSNGTNPPGHSNQPQHF.

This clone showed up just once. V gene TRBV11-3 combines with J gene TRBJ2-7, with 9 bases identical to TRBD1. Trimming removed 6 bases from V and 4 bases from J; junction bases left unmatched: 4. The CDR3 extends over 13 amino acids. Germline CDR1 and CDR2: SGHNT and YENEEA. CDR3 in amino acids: CASSWTGEYEQYF. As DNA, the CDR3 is TGTGCCAGCAGTTGGACAGGGGAATACGAGCAGTACTTC.

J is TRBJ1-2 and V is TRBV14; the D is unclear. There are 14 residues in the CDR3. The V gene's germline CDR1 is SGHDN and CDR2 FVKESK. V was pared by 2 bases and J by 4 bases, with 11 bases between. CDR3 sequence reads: CASSQYSRSYGYTF. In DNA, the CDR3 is TGTGCCAGCAGCCAATACAGCCGAAGCTATGGCTACACCTTC.

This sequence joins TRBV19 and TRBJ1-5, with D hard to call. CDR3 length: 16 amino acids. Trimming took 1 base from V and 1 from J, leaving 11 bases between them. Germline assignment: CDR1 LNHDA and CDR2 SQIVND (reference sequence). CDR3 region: CASSIGHSVSNQPQHF. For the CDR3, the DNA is TGTGCCAGTAGTATAGGCCATTCAGTAAGCAATCAGCCCCAGCATTTT.

The DNA for the CDR3 is TGTGCCAGCTCACCATTAAACCGGACAGCTTCTTTCACTGAAGCTTTCTTT. Translated, it gives CASSPLNRTASFTEAFF. The chain combines TRBV18 with TRBJ1-1; tentative D call: TRBD1 (6 bases). There are 17 residues in the CDR3. V was trimmed by 2 bases and J by 4 bases, leaving 20 bases between them. Germline CDR1 KGHSH, CDR2 LQKENI. Filled out from reference TRBV18 and TRBJ1-1, the complete variable domain reads NAGVMQNPRHLVRRRGQEARLRCSPMKGHSHVYWYRQLPEEGLKFMVYLQKENIIDESGMPKERFSAEFPKEGPSILRIQQVVRGDSAAYFCASSPLNRTASFTEAFFGQGTRLTVV.

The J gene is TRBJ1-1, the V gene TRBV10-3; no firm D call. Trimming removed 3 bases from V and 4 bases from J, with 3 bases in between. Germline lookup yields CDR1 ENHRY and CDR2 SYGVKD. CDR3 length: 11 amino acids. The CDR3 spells CAISDITEAFF. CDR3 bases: TGTGCCATCAGTGATATCACTGAAGCTTTCTTT.

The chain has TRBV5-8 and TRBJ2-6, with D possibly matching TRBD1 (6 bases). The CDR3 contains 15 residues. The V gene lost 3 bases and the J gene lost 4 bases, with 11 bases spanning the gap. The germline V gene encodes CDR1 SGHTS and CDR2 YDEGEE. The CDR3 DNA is TGTGCCAGCAGCTCGGGACACTCGGGGGCCAACGTCCTGACTTTC. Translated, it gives CASSSGHSGANVLTF. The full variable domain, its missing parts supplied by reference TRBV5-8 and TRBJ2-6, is EAGVTQSPTHLIKTRGQQATLRCSPISGHTSVYWYQQALGLGLQFLLWYDEGEERNRGNFPPRFSGRQFPNYSSELNVNALELEDSALYLCASSSGHSGANVLTFGAGSRLTVL.

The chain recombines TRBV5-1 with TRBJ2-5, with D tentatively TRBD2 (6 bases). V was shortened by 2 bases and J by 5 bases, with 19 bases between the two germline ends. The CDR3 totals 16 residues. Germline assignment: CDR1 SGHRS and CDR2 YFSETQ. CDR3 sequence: CASSFGGSSQQETQYF. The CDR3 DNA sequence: TGCGCCAGCAGCTTTGGAGGGTCCTCCCAACAGGAGACCCAGTACTTC.

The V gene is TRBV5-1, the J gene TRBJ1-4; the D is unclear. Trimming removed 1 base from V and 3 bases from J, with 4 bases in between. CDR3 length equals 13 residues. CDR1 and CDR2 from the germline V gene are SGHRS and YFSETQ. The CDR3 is CASSLLPNEKLFF. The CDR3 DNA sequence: TGCGCCAGCAGCTTGTTACCTAATGAAAAACTGTTTTTT. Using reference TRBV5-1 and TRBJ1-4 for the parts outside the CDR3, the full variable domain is KAGVTQTPRYLIKTRGQQVTLSCSPISGHRSVSWYQQTPGQGLQFLFEYFSETQRNKGNFPGRFSGRQFSNSRSEMNVSTLELGDSALYLCASSLLPNEKLFFGSGTQLSVL.

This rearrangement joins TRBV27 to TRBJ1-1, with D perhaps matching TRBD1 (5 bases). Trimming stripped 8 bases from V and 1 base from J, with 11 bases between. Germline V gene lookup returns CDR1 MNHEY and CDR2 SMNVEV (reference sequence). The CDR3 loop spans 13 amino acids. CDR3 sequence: CASGTRENTEAFF. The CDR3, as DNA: TGTGCCAGCGGGACCAGAGAGAACACTGAAGCTTTCTTT.

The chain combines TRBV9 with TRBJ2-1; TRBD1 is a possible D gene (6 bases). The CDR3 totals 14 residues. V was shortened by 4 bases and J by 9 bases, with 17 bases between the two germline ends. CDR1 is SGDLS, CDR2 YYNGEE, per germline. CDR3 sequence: CASSKQGQLSEQFF. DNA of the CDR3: TGTGCCAGCAGCAAACAGGGTCAACTCAGTGAGCAGTTCTTC.

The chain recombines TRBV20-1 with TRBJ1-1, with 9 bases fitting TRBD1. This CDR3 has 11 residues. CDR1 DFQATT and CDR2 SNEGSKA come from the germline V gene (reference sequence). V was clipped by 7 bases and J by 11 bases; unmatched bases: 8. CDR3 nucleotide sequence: TGCAGTGTCGGGACAGGGAATCGGGCTTTCTTT. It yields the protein CSVGTGNRAFF.

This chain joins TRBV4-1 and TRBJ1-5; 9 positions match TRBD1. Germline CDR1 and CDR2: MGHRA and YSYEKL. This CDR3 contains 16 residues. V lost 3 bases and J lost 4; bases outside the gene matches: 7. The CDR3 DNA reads TGCGCCAGCAGCCAGGGAGGACAGGGGTTAAATCAGCCCCAGCATTTT. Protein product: CASSQGGQGLNQPQHF.